One sample yielded the 7 T cell receptor beta chains listed below, sequenced in a study of T cells in Graves' hyperthyroidism and ophthalmopathy. Amplified TCR beta CDR3 regions derived from RNA transcripts. Carried out on the TCR CDR3, a first-round RT-PCR used the HTBI primer set. MiXCR, run by TCRdb on the multiplex PCR reads, gives a single entry per CDR3 protein. The table lists 750,000 to 950,000 distinct CDR3 sequences, 38% of them singletons, with around 9.3% in the top ten. Sequenced input: blood. The origin of the receptors is a man between 18 and 35 years old with Graves' hyperthyroidism.

V is TRBV25-1 and J is TRBJ2-7, with D perhaps being TRBD1 or TRBD2 (7 bases each). The germline CDR1 and CDR2 sequences are MGHDK and SYGVNS. The CDR3 consists of 12 residues. This chain's CDR3 is CPRQGGGREQYF. CDR3 sequence (DNA): TGTCCTCGACAGGGAGGGGGCCGGGAGCAGTACTTC.

The gene calls are TRBV12-3 or TRBV12-4 and TRBJ2-6; D is possibly TRBD1 (6 bases). The CDR3 has 15 residues. V lost 9 bases and J lost 1, with 13 bases in between. CDR3 sequence: CASVQGMSGANVLTF. Here the CDR3 DNA reads TGTGCCAGTGTACAGGGAATGTCTGGGGCCAACGTCCTGACTTTC.

There are many counts of this clonotype. V is TRBV29-1 and J is TRBJ2-6, with 7 bases fitting TRBD1. The trim removed 6 bases at V and 2 bases at J, leaving 1 base unmatched. Germline loops: CDR1 SQVTM, CDR2 ANQGSEA. This CDR3 region has 13 residues. CDR3 coding DNA: TGCAGCGTAGGACAGGCTGGGGCCAACGTCCTGACTTTC. Translated: CSVGQAGANVLTF.

The CDR3 protein is CASSYSGQGTYEQYF. The CDR3 DNA follows: TGTGCCAGCAGTTACTCTGGACAGGGAACCTACGAGCAGTACTTC. V and J are TRBV6-5 and TRBJ2-7; 8 bases are shared with TRBD1. CDR3 length: 15 residues. The V gene's germline CDR1 is MNHEY and CDR2 SVGAGI. J lost 2 bases, V lost 0 bases, and 3 bases had no gene match.

This clonotype was seen a few times. The chain carries TRBV4-1 and TRBJ2-5; 9 bases fit TRBD2. Germline V gene data show CDR1 as MGHRA and CDR2 as YSYEKL. The CDR3 is made up of 16 amino acids. V shed 1 base, J shed 2 bases, and the junction held 5 bases outside the gene matches. The CDR3, as DNA: TGCGCCAGCAGCCAAGTAGGGCTAGCGGGGCAAGAGACCCAGTACTTC. Its translation is CASSQVGLAGQETQYF.

The CDR3 protein is CASSAAGPPQYF. In DNA, the CDR3 is TGTGCCAGCAGCGCAGCAGGTCCCCCTCAGTACTTC. The J gene is TRBJ2-5, the V gene TRBV7-2; D is undetermined. V lost 5 bases to trimming and J lost 11 bases, with 15 bases between them. This CDR3 region has 12 residues. The germline gives CDR1 SGHTA, CDR2 FQGNSA.

In this sample, this clonotype turned up many times. The rearrangement links TRBV2 to TRBJ2-5; D is uncertain. V lost 5 bases, J lost 1 base, and 11 bases lay in between. The germline CDR1 and CDR2 sequences are SNHLY and FYNNEI. The CDR3 consists of 14 residues. CDR3 loop: CASSSQRVQETQYF. CDR3 in DNA: TGTGCCAGCAGTTCGCAGCGCGTCCAAGAGACCCAGTACTTC.